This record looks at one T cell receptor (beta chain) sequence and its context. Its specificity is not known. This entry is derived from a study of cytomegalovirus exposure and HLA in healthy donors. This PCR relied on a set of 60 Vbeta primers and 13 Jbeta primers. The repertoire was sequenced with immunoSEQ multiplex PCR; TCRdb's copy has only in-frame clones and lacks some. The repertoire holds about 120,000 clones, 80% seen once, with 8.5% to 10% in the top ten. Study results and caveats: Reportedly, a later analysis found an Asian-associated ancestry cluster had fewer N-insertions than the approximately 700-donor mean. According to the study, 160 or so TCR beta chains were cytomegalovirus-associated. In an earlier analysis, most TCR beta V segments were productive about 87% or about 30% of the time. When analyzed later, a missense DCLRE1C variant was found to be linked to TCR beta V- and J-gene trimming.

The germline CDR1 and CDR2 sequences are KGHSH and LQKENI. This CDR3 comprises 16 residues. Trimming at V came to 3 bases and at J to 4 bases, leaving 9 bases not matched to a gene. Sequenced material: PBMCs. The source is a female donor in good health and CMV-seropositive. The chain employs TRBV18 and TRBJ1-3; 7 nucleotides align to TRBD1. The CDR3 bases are TGTGCCAGCTCACCGGAGACAGGGCGAGGGGGAAACACCATATATTTT. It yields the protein CASSPETGRGGNTIYF.